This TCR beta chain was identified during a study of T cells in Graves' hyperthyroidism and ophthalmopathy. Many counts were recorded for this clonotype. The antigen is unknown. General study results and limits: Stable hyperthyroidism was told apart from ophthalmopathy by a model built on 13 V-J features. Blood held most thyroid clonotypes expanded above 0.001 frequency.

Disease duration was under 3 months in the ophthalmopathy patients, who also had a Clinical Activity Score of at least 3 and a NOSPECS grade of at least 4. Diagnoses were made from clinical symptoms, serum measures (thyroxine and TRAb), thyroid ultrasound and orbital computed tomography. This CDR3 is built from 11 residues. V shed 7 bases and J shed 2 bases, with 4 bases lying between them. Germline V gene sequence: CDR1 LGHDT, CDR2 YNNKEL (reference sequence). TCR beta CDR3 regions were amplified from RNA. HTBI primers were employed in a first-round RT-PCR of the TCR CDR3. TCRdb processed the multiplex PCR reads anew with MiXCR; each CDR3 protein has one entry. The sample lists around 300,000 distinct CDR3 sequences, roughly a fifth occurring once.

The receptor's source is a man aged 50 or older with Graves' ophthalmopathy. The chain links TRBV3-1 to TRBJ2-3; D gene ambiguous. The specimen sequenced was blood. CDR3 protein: CASIDTDTQYF. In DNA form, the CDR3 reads TGTGCCAGCATAGACACAGATACGCAGTATTTT.